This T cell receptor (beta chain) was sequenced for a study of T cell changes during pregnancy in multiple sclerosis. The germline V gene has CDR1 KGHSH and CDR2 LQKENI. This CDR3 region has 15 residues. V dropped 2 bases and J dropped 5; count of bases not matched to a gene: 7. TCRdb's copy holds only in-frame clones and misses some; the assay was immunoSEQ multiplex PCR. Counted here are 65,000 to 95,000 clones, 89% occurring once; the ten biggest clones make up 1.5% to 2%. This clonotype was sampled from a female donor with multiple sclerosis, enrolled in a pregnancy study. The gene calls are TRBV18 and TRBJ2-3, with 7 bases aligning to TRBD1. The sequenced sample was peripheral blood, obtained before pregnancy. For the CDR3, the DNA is TGTGCCAGCTCACCATCTGAGGGGGCGAGAGATACGCAGTATTTT. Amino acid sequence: CASSPSEGARDTQYF.